This T cell receptor (beta chain) was recovered during a study of blood T cell repertoires in COVID-19. Looking at the study overall: Italy, Spain and the United States were the sources of the convalescent and acute COVID-19 samples. From T cells, B-cell-depleted T cells, or PBMCs came the material, which was cDNA or gDNA.

This clone was seen only a few times. TCRdb's table, derived via immunoSEQ multiplex PCR, lists solely in-frame clones and lacks some. The sample contains around 300,000 clones, approximately 84% of which appear only once. This CDR3 has 14 amino acids. Trimming cost V 4 bases and J 6 bases, with 13 bases left between them. Germline V gene sequence: CDR1 SEHNR, CDR2 FQNEAQ (reference sequence). The chain joins TRBV7-9 to TRBJ1-5; D gene uncertain. The material sequenced was peripheral blood. This clonotype was sampled from a woman between 25 and 40 years old who had recovered from COVID-19. CDR3 in amino acids: CASSSAGYSQPQHF. The CDR3 bases are TGTGCCAGCAGCTCGGCGGGTTATAGTCAGCCCCAGCATTTT.